These 23 T cell receptor beta chains originate from one sample sequenced in a study of a mutant IDH1 vaccine in newly diagnosed glioma. Their target antigens are unknown. Time point denoted: week 23, last vaccination. Each dose of the vaccine consisted of 300 ug of mutant IDH1 20-mer peptide, with topical imiquimod. Assay: immunoSEQ multiplex PCR; the TCRdb copy retains only in-frame clones and omits some. The data contain 50,000 to 60,000 clones, about 80% of them singletons. Sequenced material: PBMCs, taken from a glioma patient whose treatment included an IDH1 peptide vaccine. The receptors derive from a man aged 35-49 years with glioma.

The chain couples TRBV15 to TRBJ2-4, with unresolved D. This CDR3 has 17 amino acids. Germline lookup yields CDR1 LNHNV and CDR2 YYDKDF (reference sequence). Trimming removed 3 bases from V and 0 bases from J, with 15 bases in between. The CDR3 loop reads CATSSHLSWEAKNIQYF. The CDR3 nucleotides read TGTGCCACCAGCAGTCATTTATCATGGGAAGCCAAAAACATTCAGTACTTC.

The chain joins TRBV29-1 to TRBJ1-1; 10 nucleotides match TRBD1. Germline V gives CDR1 SQVTM, CDR2 ANQGSEA. The CDR3 spans 15 residues. J was trimmed by 2 bases and V by 5 bases; bases with no gene match: 8. The CDR3 region has the DNA TGCAGCGTTCTCGGGGACAGGGGTTTCAACACTGAAGCTTTCTTT. This gives the protein CSVLGDRGFNTEAFF.

The V and J genes are TRBV5-4 and TRBJ2-3, with 8 bases lining up with TRBD2. In germline, CDR1 is SGHNT, CDR2 YYREEE (reference sequence). V lost 2 bases to trimming and J lost 3 bases; unmatched junction nucleotides: 2. The CDR3 is made up of 14 amino acids. CDR3 nucleotides: TGTGCCAGCAGCTTCGGGGGGGCGACAGATACGCAGTATTTT. It encodes CASSFGGATDTQYF.

This clone is termed medium-sized. The chain uses TRBV2 and TRBJ2-3; 10 nucleotides agree with TRBD2. V dropped 8 bases and J dropped 4; count of bases not matched to a gene: 12. Per the germline V gene, CDR1 is SNHLY and CDR2 is FYNNEI. The CDR3 length is 16 residues. The CDR3 bases are TGTGCCAGCTGCCAGCGGGGGGGAGTTTCCGCAGATACGCAGTATTTT. Translation gives CASCQRGGVSADTQYF.

The J gene is TRBJ2-1, the V gene TRBV6-5; D may match TRBD1 or TRBD2 (5 bases each). The germline V gene has CDR1 MNHEY and CDR2 SVGAGI. CDR3 size: 14 residues. The ends were cut back, 2 bases at V and 4 bases at J, with 9 bases in the middle. The CDR3 DNA is TGTGCCAGCAGTTACCGGGACGTATACAATGAGCAGTTCTTC. Protein sequence: CASSYRDVYNEQFF.

The CDR3 DNA is TGTGCCAGTAGTTACGCGGGGGGCTCCTACGAGCAGTACTTC. It encodes CASSYAGGSYEQYF. The V and J genes are TRBV19 and TRBJ2-7; TRBD2 matches at 8 bases. J was trimmed by 0 bases and V by 5 bases; bases with no gene match: 3. This CDR3 contains 14 residues. Per germline, CDR1 LNHDA and CDR2 SQIVND (reference sequence).

The chain combines TRBV11-2 with TRBJ1-2; TRBD1 aligns across 7 bases. CDR1 is SGHAT and CDR2 is FQNNGV in the germline V gene. This CDR3 has 15 residues. V lost 5 bases to trimming and J lost 4 bases; unmatched junction nucleotides: 10. CDR3 in amino acids: CASSATDRVRYGYTF. The CDR3 nucleotides are TGTGCCAGCAGCGCGACCGACAGGGTCCGCTATGGCTACACCTTC.

This chain joins TRBV5-1 and TRBJ1-4; 10 nucleotides align to TRBD1. J lost 8 bases, V lost 1 base, and 5 bases had no gene match. Germline V gives CDR1 SGHRS, CDR2 YFSETQ. The CDR3 length is 15 residues. This CDR3 is CASSLSGTGEEKLFF. The CDR3 DNA follows: TGCGCCAGCAGCTTGTCAGGGACAGGGGAGGAAAAACTGTTTTTT.

This clone appeared a single time. J is TRBJ1-6 and V is TRBV9; D ambiguous. The CDR3 consists of 11 residues. Trimming shortened V by 4 bases and J by 7 bases, and 3 bases separated the two germline ends. Germline V CDR1 and CDR2: SGDLS, YYNGEE. Here the CDR3 DNA reads TGTGCCAGCAGCCCAAATTCACCCCTCCACTTT. Protein: CASSPNSPLHF.

The chain employs TRBV30 and TRBJ2-3; no clear D. In germline, CDR1 is GTSNPN, CDR2 SVGIG (reference sequence). The CDR3 spans 12 residues. The V end was cut by 0 bases, the J end by 2 bases, with 3 bases between. As DNA, the CDR3 is TGTGCCTGGAGTGTACTCACAGATACGCAGTATTTT. It encodes CAWSVLTDTQYF.

The chain recombines TRBV7-9 with TRBJ2-3; D might be TRBD2 (5 bases). Germline lookup yields CDR1 SEHNR and CDR2 FQNEAQ (reference sequence). The CDR3 has 15 residues. The germline V and J ends were trimmed by 3 bases and 2 bases, with 12 bases remaining between them. Written as DNA, the CDR3 is TGTGCCAGCAGCTTCCGGGGATTTTTCACAGATACGCAGTATTTT. Its protein product is CASSFRGFFTDTQYF.

V gene TRBV7-9 combines with J gene TRBJ2-3; the D is unclear. This CDR3 has 14 residues. The ends were cut back, 0 bases at V and 6 bases at J, with 10 bases in the middle. The germline V gene encodes CDR1 SEHNR and CDR2 FQNEAQ (reference sequence). The CDR3 reads CASSLASLGDTQYF. The CDR3 DNA reads as TGTGCCAGCAGCTTAGCCTCACTTGGGGATACGCAGTATTTT.

This clone was picked up one time. The chain carries TRBV29-1 and TRBJ2-7, with D perhaps assigned TRBD1 or TRBD2 (6 bases each). Germline loops: CDR1 SQVTM, CDR2 ANQGSEA. Trimming left V 5 bases short and J 2 bases short, with 16 bases between. There are 14 residues in the CDR3. The CDR3 is CSVQRGDFTYEQYF. The CDR3 coding sequence is TGCAGCGTTCAGAGGGGGGACTTTACCTACGAGCAGTACTTC.

V and J are TRBV2 and TRBJ1-5; 9 bases align to TRBD1. Germline V CDR1 and CDR2: SNHLY, FYNNEI. V was pared by 5 bases and J by 4 bases, with 6 bases of the junction left unmatched. The CDR3 extends over 15 amino acids. CDR3 nucleotide sequence: TGTGCCAGCAGTAAGGGGGACAGGGTAAATCAGCCCCAGCATTTT. Translation: CASSKGDRVNQPQHF.

The chain joins TRBV11-2 to TRBJ1-2, with D possibly being TRBD1 (5 bases). The V gene's germline CDR1 is SGHAT and CDR2 FQNNGV. Trimming left V 5 bases short and J 8 bases short, with 15 bases between. CDR3 length equals 13 residues. The CDR3 loop reads CASSHGAREGYTF. The DNA of the CDR3 is TGTGCCAGCAGCCACGGGGCCCGAGAGGGCTACACCTTC.

V and J are TRBV27 and TRBJ2-7; D ambiguous. CDR1 MNHEY and CDR2 SMNVEV come from the germline V gene (reference sequence). V was clipped by 8 bases and J by 4 bases, with 9 bases between them. The CDR3 covers 11 residues. CDR3 in amino acids: CASSDTYEQYF. The CDR3 coding sequence is TGTGCCAGCTCTGACACGTACGAGCAGTACTTC.

CDR3 loop: CASSPPPGQDAGNTIYF. In DNA, the CDR3 is TGTGCCAGCAGCCCCCCTCCGGGACAGGACGCTGGAAACACCATATATTTT. The chain links TRBV5-4 to TRBJ1-3; 8 positions agree with TRBD1. V trimming: 4 bases; J trimming: 2 bases; junction bases outside the gene matches: 11. CDR3 length: 17 residues. Germline CDR1 is SGHNT and CDR2 is YYREEE (reference sequence).

V usage is TRBV29-1 and J usage is TRBJ2-3; D is perhaps TRBD2 (5 bases). The germline V gene has CDR1 SQVTM and CDR2 ANQGSEA. The ends were cut back, 6 bases at V and 3 bases at J, with 19 bases in the middle. The CDR3 is 15 amino acids. Here the CDR3 DNA reads TGCAGCGTCCTCCGGTCACCCTCGGGAACAGATACGCAGTATTTT. Its protein product is CSVLRSPSGTDTQYF.

The V gene is TRBV5-4, the J gene TRBJ1-1; D possibly corresponds to TRBD1 (5 bases). The CDR3 consists of 14 residues. Trimming left V 5 bases short and J 2 bases short, with 13 bases between. Germline V gives CDR1 SGHNT, CDR2 YYREEE (reference sequence). CDR3 sequence reads: CASRPGGANTEAFF. As DNA, the CDR3 is TGTGCCAGCAGACCCGGGGGTGCAAACACTGAAGCTTTCTTT.

CDR3 residues: CAWSVGSYTGELFF. In nucleotides, the CDR3 is TGTGCCTGGAGTGTAGGGAGTTACACCGGGGAGCTGTTTTTT. The chain is built from TRBV30 and TRBJ2-2, with D perhaps TRBD2 (5 bases). V shed 0 bases and J shed 3 bases, with 8 bases lying between them. Germline assignment: CDR1 GTSNPN and CDR2 SVGIG (reference sequence). CDR3 length: 14 amino acids. Filled out from reference TRBV30 and TRBJ2-2, the complete variable domain reads SQTIHQWPATLVQPVGSPLSLECTVEGTSNPNLYWYRQAAGRGLQLLFYSVGIGQISSEVPQNLSASRPQDRQFILSSKKLLLSDSGFYLCAWSVGSYTGELFFGEGSRLTVL.

The chain carries TRBV4-1 and TRBJ2-5, with D perhaps TRBD2 (5 bases). This CDR3 spans 15 amino acids. In germline, CDR1 is MGHRA, CDR2 YSYEKL. V lost 4 bases and J lost 0, with 12 bases in between. The CDR3: CASSLEGLYQETQYF. CDR3 bases: TGCGCCAGCAGCCTAGAGGGCCTGTACCAAGAGACCCAGTACTTC.

This chain joins TRBV27 and TRBJ2-7; D assignment may be TRBD1 or TRBD2 (5 bases each). Trimming stripped 6 bases from V and 4 bases from J, with 16 bases between. From germline, CDR1 is MNHEY and CDR2 SMNVEV (reference sequence). The CDR3 has 14 residues. CDR3 loop: CASRGSGTHYEQYF. For the CDR3, the DNA is TGTGCCAGCAGAGGGTCGGGGACCCATTACGAGCAGTACTTC.

This chain links TRBV7-9 with TRBJ2-2; tentatively, D is TRBD1 (6 bases). Trimming left V 4 bases short and J 0 bases short, with 12 bases between. This CDR3 spans 16 amino acids. The V gene's germline CDR1 is SEHNR and CDR2 FQNEAQ (reference sequence). In DNA form, the CDR3 reads TGTGCCAGCAGCTCCCTAGGGGGAACGAACACCGGGGAGCTGTTTTTT. This sequence encodes CASSSLGGTNTGELFF.